This T cell receptor (beta chain) was captured by sequencing in a study of T and B cells in COVID-19 patients. Multiplex PCR with BIOMED2 TRB-A/B primer pools amplified TRB rearrangements. TCRdb independently ran MiXCR on the multiplex PCR reads; one entry per CDR3 protein. The profile shows thousands of distinct CDR3 sequences, less than 25% of them singletons. This CDR3 has 13 amino acids. Germline CDR1 and CDR2: KGHSH and LQKENI. The V and J ends lost 2 bases and 9 bases respectively, with 8 bases between them. General study points: No sequencing was yet done of CD4+, regulatory or CD8+ subsets, or of SARS-CoV-2-responsive or tetramer+ sorted cells. There were some 2,500 TCR clusters exclusive to the recovered cohort, a few dozen with low generation probability.

TRB was amplified from about 250-500 ng of blood genomic DNA. This clonotype is medium-sized (0.01 to 0.1%) within its sample. The antigen is not known. The genes are TRBV18 and TRBJ1-6, with D unresolved. The sequence derives from a human donor with active COVID-19. The sample was blood. The CDR3 loop reads CASSPIARSPLHF. As DNA, the CDR3 is TGTGCCAGCTCACCAATAGCTCGTTCACCCCTCCACTTT.